This TCR beta chain was sequenced during a study of blood T cell repertoires in COVID-19. In the study overall: COVID-19 samples, acute and convalescent, were from the United States, Italy and Spain. Sample material is recorded as cDNA or gDNA derived from T cells, B-cell-depleted T cells, or PBMCs.

Per the study methods: Reference gene primer amplification gave nucleated cell count estimates. Sequencing used immunoSEQ multiplex PCR; TCRdb keeps in-frame clones, though not all of them. V, J and clone size are taken as reported in that table, and D and trimming were inferred from the DNA itself. Of around 94,000 clones in the sample, 87% were seen once. While infection was still active, Seattle patients were enrolled and then followed longitudinally. Germline CDR1 and CDR2: SGHVS and FQNEAQ. Deletions cut 1 base from V and 1 base from J, with 4 bases between. The CDR3 is made up of 13 amino acids.

The chain carries TRBV7-8 and TRBJ1-1; no clear D gene. Sequenced input: peripheral blood. The receptor comes from a woman aged 50 to 60 with COVID-19, enrolled during active disease. CDR3 amino acids: CASSLDRNTEAFF. CDR3 bases: TGTGCCAGCAGCTTAGATAGGAACACTGAAGCTTTCTTT.